One sample yielded the 29 T cell receptor beta chains listed below, sequenced in a study of blood T cell repertoires in COVID-19. Assay used: immunoSEQ multiplex PCR; TCRdb lists only in-frame clones, some missing. In the table there are about 220,000 clones, around four fifths of which are singletons. Sequenced: peripheral blood. The receptors here all came from a woman aged 50 to 65 with acute or convalescent COVID-19.

In nucleotides, the CDR3 is TGTGCCAGCAGTTTGGAGACCGGGACAGGGGTGTTGGTTGATCAGCCCCAGCATTTT. Its protein product is CASSLETGTGVLVDQPQHF. The chain has TRBV28 and TRBJ1-5, with 10 bases fitting TRBD1. Germline V gene lookup returns CDR1 MDHEN and CDR2 SYDVKM. The CDR3 covers 19 residues. Trimming cost V 3 bases and J 5 bases; bases outside gene matches: 16. The whole variable domain, filled in from reference TRBV28 and TRBJ1-5, reads DVKVTQSSRYLVKRTGEKVFLECVQDMDHENMFWYRQDPGLGLRLIYFSYDVKMKEKGDIPEGYSVSREKKERFSLILESASTNQTSMYLCASSLETGTGVLVDQPQHFGDGTRLSIL.

V usage is TRBV18 and J usage is TRBJ1-5; TRBD1 agrees at 9 bases. After removal of 3 bases from V and 2 bases from J, the junction contained 5 bases not matched to a gene. This CDR3 contains 16 residues. Germline V gene sequence: CDR1 KGHSH, CDR2 LQKENI. The CDR3 coding sequence is TGTGCCAGCTCACCGGACAGGGGAGACCGCAATCAGCCCCAGCATTTT. Its protein product is CASSPDRGDRNQPQHF.

This clone was detected a few times. The genes are TRBV5-1 and TRBJ2-3; 7 bases fit TRBD2. From germline, CDR1 is SGHRS and CDR2 YFSETQ. This CDR3 region has 17 residues. Unmatched junction bases numbered 18, after V lost 6 bases and J lost 5 bases. The CDR3 region is CASNPFLGGRGGDTQYF. The CDR3 coding sequence is TGCGCCAGCAACCCTTTTTTAGGCGGGAGAGGAGGAGATACGCAGTATTTT.

The chain employs TRBV20-1 and TRBJ2-5; tentative D call: TRBD1 (5 bases). V was cut by 6 bases and J by 3 bases, with 8 bases left in between. The CDR3 extends over 11 amino acids. Germline V CDR1 and CDR2: DFQATT, SNEGSKA (reference sequence). The chain's CDR3 is CSASREETQYF. CDR3 nucleotides: TGCAGTGCGAGCAGGGAAGAGACCCAGTACTTC.

The rearrangement uses TRBV10-3 and TRBJ2-1, with 11 bases aligning to TRBD2. J lost 6 bases, V lost 5 bases, and 6 bases had no gene match. Germline assignment: CDR1 ENHRY and CDR2 SYGVKD. This CDR3 contains 15 residues. This chain's CDR3 is CAISLLAGAGNEQFF. The CDR3 bases are TGTGCCATCAGTCTACTAGCGGGAGCGGGCAATGAGCAGTTCTTC.

The genes are TRBV2 and TRBJ2-5; 7 bases map to TRBD1. V lost 6 bases to trimming and J lost 5 bases; unmatched junction nucleotides: 12. The CDR3 has 15 residues. Germline V gene sequence: CDR1 SNHLY, CDR2 FYNNEI. For the CDR3, the DNA is TGTGCCAGCAGCGGAGGACAGGTTGCATGGGAGACCCAGTACTTC. Translation: CASSGGQVAWETQYF.

This sequence joins TRBV10-3 and TRBJ2-3; 9 positions agree with TRBD2. The germline gives CDR1 ENHRY, CDR2 SYGVKD. The V gene end was trimmed by 0 bases and the J gene end by 4 bases; junction bases not matched to a gene: 8. The CDR3 runs 17 residues. The CDR3 is CAISESISGSGADTQYF. As DNA, the CDR3 is TGTGCCATCAGTGAGTCGATTAGCGGGAGTGGGGCAGATACGCAGTATTTT.

This chain's CDR3 is CASSPPVTSNTEAFF. The CDR3 coding sequence is TGTGCCAGCAGCCCCCCCGTTACTTCGAACACTGAAGCTTTCTTT. The chain recombines TRBV3-1 (or the pseudogene TRBV3-2) with TRBJ1-1; D is ambiguous. The CDR3 extends over 15 amino acids. Trimming took 4 bases from V and 1 from J, leaving 13 bases between them. Germline-derived CDR1 and CDR2 are LGHDT and YNNKEL (reference sequence).

The chain uses TRBV6-1 and TRBJ2-1; a possible D gene is TRBD2 (5 bases). Trimming left V 0 bases short and J 0 bases short, with 12 bases between. There are 17 residues in the CDR3. Per the germline V gene, CDR1 is MNHNS and CDR2 is SASEGT. CDR3 region: CASSEAPLVSSYNEQFF. CDR3 DNA: TGTGCCAGCAGTGAAGCACCACTAGTCAGCTCCTACAATGAGCAGTTCTTC.

The chain couples TRBV6-5 to TRBJ2-7; TRBD1 matches at 9 bases. Looked up from germline, CDR1 is MNHEY and CDR2 is SVGAGI. J gave up 7 bases and V 6 bases, and 7 bases lay outside the gene matches. CDR3 size: 13 residues. CDR3 amino acids: CASSGQGLSEQYF. For the CDR3, the DNA is TGTGCCAGCAGCGGACAGGGGTTGAGTGAGCAGTACTTC.

This clone was seen only once. This rearrangement joins TRBV28 to TRBJ1-6, with 8 bases fitting TRBD1. The germline gives CDR1 MDHEN, CDR2 SYDVKM. The CDR3 is 19 amino acids. V lost 6 bases to trimming and J lost 6 bases; unmatched junction nucleotides: 19. As DNA, the CDR3 is TGTGCCAGCAGCCTAGACTGGAGGGGAAATACAGGGGGTAATTCACCCCTCCACTTT. Its translation: CASSLDWRGNTGGNSPLHF.

CDR3 sequence reads: CASRQDRDAYNEQFF. In DNA, the CDR3 is TGTGCCAGCAGACAAGACAGGGATGCCTACAATGAGCAGTTCTTC. The chain combines TRBV6-5 with TRBJ2-1; the match to TRBD1 covers 7 bases. This CDR3 has 15 residues. Trimming cost V 6 bases and J 2 bases; bases outside gene matches: 7. Germline V lookup: CDR1 MNHEY, CDR2 SVGAGI.

V gene TRBV4-2 combines with J gene TRBJ2-7; TRBD1 is a possible D gene (6 bases). Trimming took 0 bases from V and 2 from J, leaving 14 bases between them. This CDR3 has 16 residues. CDR1 is LGHNA and CDR2 is YNFKEQ in the germline V gene. The chain's CDR3 is CASSQERTDPTYEQYF. CDR3 coding DNA: TGTGCCAGCAGCCAAGAGAGGACAGACCCTACCTACGAGCAGTACTTC.

The chain links TRBV27 to TRBJ1-5; D ambiguous. V lost 2 bases and J lost 0, with 17 bases in between. The CDR3 has 18 residues. Germline V gene sequence: CDR1 MNHEY, CDR2 SMNVEV (reference sequence). The CDR3 protein is CASSLRGIPSYSNQPQHF. The CDR3 bases are TGTGCCAGCAGTTTACGGGGAATCCCCTCTTATAGCAATCAGCCCCAGCATTTT.

The rearrangement joins TRBV7-2 to TRBJ2-2; a weak D match, TRBD2 (5 bases). The CDR3 is 17 amino acids. From germline, CDR1 is SGHTA and CDR2 FQGNSA. The V end was cut by 5 bases, the J end by 2 bases, with 18 bases between. This CDR3 reads CASSRTGSDLNTGELFF. For the CDR3, the DNA is TGTGCCAGCAGCCGCACCGGGTCGGACTTAAACACCGGGGAGCTGTTTTTT.

V gene TRBV28 combines with J gene TRBJ2-5; 8 nucleotides match TRBD1. Germline CDR1 reads MDHEN; CDR2 reads SYDVKM. J gave up 1 base and V 9 bases, and 10 bases lay outside the gene matches. The CDR3 runs to 15 residues. Here the CDR3 reads CASQQGDPTQETQYF. The CDR3 DNA reads as TGTGCCAGTCAACAGGGGGATCCGACCCAAGAGACCCAGTACTTC.

This CDR3 is CASSQGALAGEGTQYF. The CDR3 nucleotides are TGTGCCAGCAGCCAAGGGGCACTAGCGGGAGAGGGTACGCAGTATTTT. This chain connects TRBV3-1 (or the pseudogene TRBV3-2) to TRBJ2-3; the match to TRBD2 covers 11 bases. The CDR3 loop spans 16 amino acids. Germline trimming cut 1 base from V and 8 bases from J; bases unmatched to any gene: 8. Germline V lookup: CDR1 LGHDT, CDR2 YNNKEL (reference sequence).

The rearrangement uses TRBV2 and TRBJ2-6, with D perhaps matching TRBD1 (5 bases). Germline V gene data show CDR1 as SNHLY and CDR2 as FYNNEI. This CDR3 contains 17 residues. Between the trimmed V and J ends, which lost 8 bases and 2 bases, there was a span of 19 bases. CDR3 in DNA: TGTGCCAGCGCGAGGTCCAGGGCAGGTACTGGGGCCAACGTCCTGACTTTC. Amino acids: CASARSRAGTGANVLTF.

This chain links TRBV3-1 (or the pseudogene TRBV3-2) with TRBJ2-7; 10 bases line up with TRBD2. This CDR3 spans 16 amino acids. V lost 4 bases and J lost 3; bases outside the gene matches: 9. Germline V CDR1 and CDR2: LGHDT, YNNKEL (reference sequence). The CDR3, as DNA: TGTGCCAGCAGCCGCCTGGGACTAGCGAAAGACTACGAGCAGTACTTC. Its protein is CASSRLGLAKDYEQYF.

This chain joins TRBV6-5 and TRBJ1-4, with unresolved D. CDR1 MNHEY and CDR2 SVGAGI come from the germline V gene. V lost 2 bases to trimming and J lost 8 bases, with 15 bases between them. This CDR3 has 15 amino acids. The DNA of the CDR3 is TGTGCCAGCAGTTACACGCGGGGTAACGGGGAAAAACTGTTTTTT. Residues: CASSYTRGNGEKLFF.

J is TRBJ1-6 and V is TRBV9; no firm D call. Germline CDR1 is SGDLS and CDR2 is YYNGEE. The CDR3 is 14 amino acids. V was pared by 0 bases and J by 7 bases, with 8 bases between. CDR3 in amino acids: CASSVAGRNSPLHF. CDR3 bases: TGTGCCAGCAGCGTAGCTGGGAGGAATTCACCCCTCCACTTT.

The chain couples TRBV27 to TRBJ1-1; D gene ambiguous. With 6 bases removed from V and 0 bases from J, the gap between germline ends came to 11 bases. The CDR3 is 14 amino acids. Germline V gene sequence: CDR1 MNHEY, CDR2 SMNVEV (reference sequence). The CDR3 loop reads CASRTGFMNTEAFF. For the CDR3, the DNA is TGTGCCAGCAGAACGGGATTTATGAACACTGAAGCTTTCTTT.

V gene TRBV6-5 combines with J gene TRBJ1-1; TRBD1 matches at 8 bases. V shed 6 bases and J 4 bases; nucleotides not matched to a gene: 4. The CDR3 has 13 amino acids. Germline V CDR1 and CDR2: MNHEY, SVGAGI. The CDR3 bases are TGTGCCAGCAGGGTGACAGGGGCCACTGAAGCTTTCTTT. Translating gives CASRVTGATEAFF.

The chain recombines TRBV19 with TRBJ2-2, with 7 bases identical to TRBD1. This CDR3 spans 15 amino acids. After removal of 6 bases from V and 4 bases from J, the junction contained 8 bases not matched to a gene. Per germline, CDR1 LNHDA and CDR2 SQIVND (reference sequence). This CDR3 is CASSPDRAATGELFF. CDR3 bases: TGTGCCAGTAGCCCTGACAGGGCGGCCACCGGGGAGCTGTTTTTT.

The genes are TRBV15 and TRBJ2-5; TRBD2 might be the D (7 bases). V shed 11 bases and J shed 7 bases, with 17 bases lying between them. The length of the CDR3 is 12 residues. Per germline, CDR1 LNHNV and CDR2 YYDKDF (reference sequence). CDR3 sequence reads: CASQAGEGTQYF. CDR3 DNA sequence: TGTGCCTCTCAGGCAGGGGAGGGGACCCAGTACTTC.

The chain carries TRBV3-1 (or the pseudogene TRBV3-2) and TRBJ1-6; perhaps TRBD1 as D (5 bases). Per germline, CDR1 LGHDT and CDR2 YNNKEL (reference sequence). Trimming left V 0 bases short and J 0 bases short, with 12 bases between. This CDR3 has 18 residues. CDR3 coding DNA: TGTGCCAGCAGCCAAGATCGGCGGGGCAGCTCCTATAATTCACCCCTCCACTTT. Translated: CASSQDRRGSSYNSPLHF.

The rearrangement uses TRBV9 and TRBJ1-1; D gene unclear. The CDR3 extends over 14 amino acids. CDR1 SGDLS and CDR2 YYNGEE come from the germline V gene. Trimming removed 3 bases from V and 4 bases from J, with 13 bases in between. The CDR3 DNA reads as TGTGCCAGCAGCGCAGAGCTCGGAGGCACTGAAGCTTTCTTT. The encoded protein is CASSAELGGTEAFF. The full variable domain, with the rest looked up from reference TRBV9 and TRBJ1-1, is DSGVTQTPKHLITATGQRVTLRCSPRSGDLSVYWYQQSLDQGLQFLIQYYNGEERAKGNILERFSAQQFPDLHSELNLSSLELGDSALYFCASSAELGGTEAFFGQGTRLTVV.

The V call is TRBV7-2, the J call TRBJ2-1, with TRBD2 matching 7 bases. The CDR3 has 13 amino acids. V was clipped by 0 bases and J by 11 bases; unmatched bases: 4. Germline values: CDR1 SGHTA, CDR2 FQGNSA. Here the CDR3 reads CASSLAQAGKQFF. The CDR3 coding sequence is TGTGCCAGCAGCTTAGCCCAAGCGGGGAAGCAGTTCTTC.

This clone has just one count. This chain joins TRBV14 and TRBJ2-1; TRBD1 might be the D (6 bases). The CDR3 totals 17 residues. Per the germline V gene, CDR1 is SGHDN and CDR2 is FVKESK. V gave up 4 bases and J gave up 1 base, with 17 bases separating them. This CDR3 reads CASSLPQGLSSYNEQFF. CDR3 bases: TGTGCCAGCAGCCTTCCACAGGGCTTGAGTTCCTACAATGAGCAGTTCTTC.